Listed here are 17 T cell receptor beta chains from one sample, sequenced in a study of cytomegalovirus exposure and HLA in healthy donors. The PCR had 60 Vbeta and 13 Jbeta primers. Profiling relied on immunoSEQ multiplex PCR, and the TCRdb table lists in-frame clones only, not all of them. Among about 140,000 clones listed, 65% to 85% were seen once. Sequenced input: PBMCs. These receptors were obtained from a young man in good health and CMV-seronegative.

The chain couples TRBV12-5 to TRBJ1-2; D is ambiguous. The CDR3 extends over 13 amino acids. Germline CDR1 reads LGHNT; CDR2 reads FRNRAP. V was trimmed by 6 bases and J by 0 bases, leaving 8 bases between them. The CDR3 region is CASGPGTNYGYTF. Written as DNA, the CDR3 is TGTGCTAGTGGCCCCGGGACTAACTATGGCTACACCTTC.

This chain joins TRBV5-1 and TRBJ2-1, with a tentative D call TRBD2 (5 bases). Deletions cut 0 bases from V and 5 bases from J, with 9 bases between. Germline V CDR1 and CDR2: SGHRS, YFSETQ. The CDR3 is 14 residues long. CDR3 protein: CASSLEASHNEQFF. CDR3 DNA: TGCGCCAGCAGCTTGGAAGCTAGCCACAATGAGCAGTTCTTC.

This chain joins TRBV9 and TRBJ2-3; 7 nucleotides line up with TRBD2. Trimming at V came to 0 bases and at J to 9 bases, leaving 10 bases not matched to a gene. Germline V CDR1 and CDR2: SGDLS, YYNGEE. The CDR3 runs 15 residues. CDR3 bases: TGTGCCAGCAGCGTAGTAGCGGGTGCGGGAAGGACGCAGTATTTT. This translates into CASSVVAGAGRTQYF.

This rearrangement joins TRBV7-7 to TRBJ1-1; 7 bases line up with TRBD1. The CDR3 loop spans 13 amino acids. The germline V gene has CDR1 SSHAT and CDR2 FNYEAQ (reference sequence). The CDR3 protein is CATQQLQGGEAFF. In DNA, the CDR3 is TGTGCTACCCAGCAATTGCAGGGGGGTGAAGCTTTCTTT.

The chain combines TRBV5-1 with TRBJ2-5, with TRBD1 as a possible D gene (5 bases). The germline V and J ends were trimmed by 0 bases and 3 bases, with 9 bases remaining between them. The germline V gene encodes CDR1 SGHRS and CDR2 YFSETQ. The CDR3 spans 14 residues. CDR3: CASSLDIREETQYF. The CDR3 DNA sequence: TGCGCCAGCAGCTTGGATATCAGGGAAGAGACCCAGTACTTC.

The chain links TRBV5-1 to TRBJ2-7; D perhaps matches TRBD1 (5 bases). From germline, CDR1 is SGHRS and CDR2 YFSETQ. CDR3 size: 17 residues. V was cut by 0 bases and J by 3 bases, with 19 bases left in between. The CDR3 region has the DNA TGCGCCAGCAGCTTGGAGGGTCAAGGGCCAGGGCACTACGAGCAGTACTTC. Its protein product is CASSLEGQGPGHYEQYF.

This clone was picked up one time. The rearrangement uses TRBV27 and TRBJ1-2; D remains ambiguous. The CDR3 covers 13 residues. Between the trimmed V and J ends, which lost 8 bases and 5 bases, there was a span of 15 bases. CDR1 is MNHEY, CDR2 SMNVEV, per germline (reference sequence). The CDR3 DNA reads TGTGCCAGCTCCACCGAGACTGGGTATGGCTACACCTTC. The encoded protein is CASSTETGYGYTF.

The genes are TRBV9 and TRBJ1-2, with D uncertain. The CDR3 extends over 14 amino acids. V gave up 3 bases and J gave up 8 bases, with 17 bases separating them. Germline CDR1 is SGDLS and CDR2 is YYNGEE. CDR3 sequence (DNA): TGTGCCAGCAGCGACAGAGACATTGGAGGCGGCTACACCTTC. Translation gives CASSDRDIGGGYTF.

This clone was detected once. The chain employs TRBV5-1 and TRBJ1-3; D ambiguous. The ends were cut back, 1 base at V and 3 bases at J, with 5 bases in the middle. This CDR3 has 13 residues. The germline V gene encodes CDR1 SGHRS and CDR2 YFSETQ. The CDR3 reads CASSLNSGNTIYF. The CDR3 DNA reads TGCGCCAGCAGCTTGAACAGTGGAAACACCATATATTTT.

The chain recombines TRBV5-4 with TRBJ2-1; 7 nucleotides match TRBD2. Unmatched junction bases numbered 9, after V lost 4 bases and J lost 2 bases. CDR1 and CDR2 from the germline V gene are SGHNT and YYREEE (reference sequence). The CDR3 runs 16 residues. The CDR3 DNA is TGTGCCAGCAGCAGAGCCACTAGCGCTCCCTACAATGAGCAGTTCTTC. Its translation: CASSRATSAPYNEQFF.

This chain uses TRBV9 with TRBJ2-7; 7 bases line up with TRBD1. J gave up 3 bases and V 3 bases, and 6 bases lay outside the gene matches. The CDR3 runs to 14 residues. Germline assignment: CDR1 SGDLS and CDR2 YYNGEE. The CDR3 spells CASSAGQANYEQYF. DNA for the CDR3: TGTGCCAGCAGCGCTGGACAGGCAAACTACGAGCAGTACTTC.

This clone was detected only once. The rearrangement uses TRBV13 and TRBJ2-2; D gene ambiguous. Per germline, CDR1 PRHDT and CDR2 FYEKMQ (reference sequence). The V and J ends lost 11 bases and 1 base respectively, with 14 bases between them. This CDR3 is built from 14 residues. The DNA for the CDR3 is TGTGCCTCTACTTGGGCAGGGAACACCGGGGAGCTGTTTTTT. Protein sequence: CASTWAGNTGELFF.

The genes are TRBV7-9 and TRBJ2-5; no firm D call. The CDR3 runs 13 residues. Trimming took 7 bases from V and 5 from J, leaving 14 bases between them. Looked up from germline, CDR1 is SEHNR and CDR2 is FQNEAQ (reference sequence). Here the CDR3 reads CASTHLAEETQYF. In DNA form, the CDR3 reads TGTGCCAGCACCCACTTGGCGGAGGAGACCCAGTACTTC. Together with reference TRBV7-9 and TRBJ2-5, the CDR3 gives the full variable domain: DTGVSQNPRHKITKRGQNVTFRCDPISEHNRLYWYRQTLGQGPEFLTYFQNEAQLEKSRLLSDRFSAERPKGSFSTLEIQRTEQGDSAMYLCASTHLAEETQYFGPGTRLLVL.

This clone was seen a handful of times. The DNA for the CDR3 is TGTGCCAGCAGCCAGTACCAAGAGACCCAGTACTTC. Translated, it gives CASSQYQETQYF. The chain carries TRBV2 and TRBJ2-5; unclear D gene. The CDR3 contains 12 residues. CDR1 and CDR2 (germline): SNHLY, FYNNEI. Between the trimmed V and J ends, which lost 6 bases and 0 bases, there was a span of 5 bases.

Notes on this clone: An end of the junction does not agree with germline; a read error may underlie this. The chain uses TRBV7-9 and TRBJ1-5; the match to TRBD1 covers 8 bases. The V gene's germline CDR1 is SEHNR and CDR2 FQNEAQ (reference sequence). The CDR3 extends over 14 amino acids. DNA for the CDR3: TGTGCCAACAGCTACTCTGACAGGGGCCAGCCCCAGCATTTT. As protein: CANSYSDRGQPQHF.

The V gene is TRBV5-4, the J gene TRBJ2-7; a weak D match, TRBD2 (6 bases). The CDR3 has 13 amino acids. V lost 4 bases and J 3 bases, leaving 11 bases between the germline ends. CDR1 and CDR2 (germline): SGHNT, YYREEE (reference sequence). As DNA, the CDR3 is TGTGCCAGCAGCCCAGGGCGGGGCTACGAGCAGTACTTC. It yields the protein CASSPGRGYEQYF. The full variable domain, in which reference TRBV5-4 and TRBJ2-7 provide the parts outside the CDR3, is ETGVTQSPTHLIKTRGQQVTLRCSSQSGHNTVSWYQQALGQGPQFIFQYYREEENGRGNFPPRFSGLQFPNYSSELNVNALELDDSALYLCASSPGRGYEQYFGPGTRLTVT.

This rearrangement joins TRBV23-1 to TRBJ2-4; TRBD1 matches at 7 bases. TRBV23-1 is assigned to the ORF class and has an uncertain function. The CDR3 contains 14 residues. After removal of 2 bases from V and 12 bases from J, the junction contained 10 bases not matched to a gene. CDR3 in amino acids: CASSQRGPRDSQYF. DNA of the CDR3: TGCGCCAGCAGTCAAAGGGGCCCGAGGGACAGTCAGTACTTC.